Below are 30 T cell receptor beta chains sequenced from a single sample in a study of T-cell memory formation after mild COVID-19 (dated by TCRdb to about 2021). The protocol used for the library was 5' RACE. The reads were generated on an Illumina NovaSeq 6000. Through fastp at Q25 and MiXCR, TCRdb rebuilt clones from the public reads, retaining in-frame beta chains. Duplicate CDR3 protein sequences are folded into a single record with the most common DNA and genes. The sample data list fewer than 90,000 distinct CDR3 sequences, and 11% to 15% of these were observed just once. The top ten clonotypes cover about 31% of the sample. Sequenced: PBMCs or a T cell subset sorted from them (not recorded which). These receptors were collected from an adult woman who had mild COVID-19 (a few samples of this study predate the infection). The sample titles of this study are shuffled in the database, so cell type and time point are left out; the donor was told from shared clones.

This clonotype was found a few times. This rearrangement joins TRBV4-1 to TRBJ1-1; D might be TRBD1 (5 bases). The length of the CDR3 is 13 residues. Trimming took 3 bases from V and 0 from J, leaving 5 bases between them. The germline V gene has CDR1 MGHRA and CDR2 YSYEKL. The DNA of the CDR3 is TGCGCCAGCAGCCAGGACATGAACACTGAAGCTTTCTTT. This sequence encodes CASSQDMNTEAFF.

The rearrangement uses TRBV10-2 and TRBJ2-5; TRBD2 aligns across 10 bases. V trimming: 8 bases; J trimming: 4 bases; junction bases outside the gene matches: 7. Germline CDR1 and CDR2: WSHSY and SAAADI. The CDR3 extends over 14 amino acids. This CDR3 is CASLLAGEVETQYF. As DNA, the CDR3 is TGCGCCAGCTTGCTAGCGGGAGAGGTAGAGACCCAGTACTTC.

V usage is TRBV7-6 and J usage is TRBJ2-3; 9 nucleotides match TRBD2. CDR1 SGHVS and CDR2 FNYEAQ come from the germline V gene. V was pared by 4 bases and J by 3 bases, with 8 bases of the junction left unmatched. The CDR3 is 16 amino acids. The CDR3 reads CASSSLIAGVTDTQYF. CDR3 DNA sequence: TGTGCCAGCAGCTCCTTAATAGCGGGGGTAACAGATACGCAGTATTTT.

This clonotype was observed a few times. The chain's CDR3 is CASSRGTGGTVAENTEAFF. CDR3 sequence (DNA): TGTGCCAGCAGCCGCGGGACAGGGGGCACAGTGGCTGAGAACACTGAAGCTTTCTTT. The chain carries TRBV3-1 and TRBJ1-1; TRBD1 aligns across 12 bases. The germline V gene has CDR1 LGHDT and CDR2 YNNKEL (reference sequence). The V gene end was trimmed by 4 bases and the J gene end by 1 base; junction bases not matched to a gene: 13. CDR3 length: 19 amino acids.

This clonotype was counted ten times or more. CDR3 nucleotide sequence: TGTGCCAGCAGCCCCGTCCCGGGACAGGGGGCCGGGTCCTACGAGCAGTACTTC. It specifies CASSPVPGQGAGSYEQYF. The chain couples TRBV7-9 to TRBJ2-7; 12 bases are shared with TRBD1. Germline V CDR1 and CDR2: SEHNR, FQNEAQ (reference sequence). This CDR3 is 18 amino acids long. V shed 5 bases and J 1 base; nucleotides not matched to a gene: 12.

This chain joins TRBV5-6 and TRBJ2-1; D remains ambiguous. Germline V gene sequence: CDR1 SGHDT, CDR2 YYEEEE. V was clipped by 0 bases and J by 7 bases, with 5 bases between them. This CDR3 contains 12 residues. CDR3 DNA sequence: TGTGCCAGCAGCTTGGACTGGAATGAGCAGTTCTTC. It yields the protein CASSLDWNEQFF.

There are a few counts of this clonotype. The chain employs TRBV7-6 and TRBJ2-1; D is unclear. The CDR3 has 18 residues. Germline CDR1 SGHVS, CDR2 FNYEAQ. Trimming took off 1 base at V and 0 bases at J, with 16 bases between the two ends. The CDR3 bases are TGTGCCAGCAGCTTAGAGGGTCAGCCAAGATTCTCCTACAATGAGCAGTTCTTC. Residues: CASSLEGQPRFSYNEQFF.

This clonotype has more than one count but fewer than ten. The chain links TRBV6-1 to TRBJ2-5, with unresolved D. The CDR3 has 15 residues. CDR1 is MNHNS and CDR2 is SASEGT in the germline V gene. Trimming stripped 6 bases from V and 1 base from J, with 15 bases between. The CDR3 region has the DNA TGTGCCAGCAGCGCCTTTTGGCGGTCCCAAGAGACCCAGTACTTC. It yields the protein CASSAFWRSQETQYF.

The V call is TRBV7-6, the J call TRBJ2-1; D not certain. CDR3 length equals 11 residues. CDR1 and CDR2 from the germline V gene are SGHVS and FNYEAQ. The germline V and J ends were trimmed by 8 bases and 7 bases, with 9 bases remaining between them. CDR3 amino acids: CASASENEQFF. The CDR3 DNA follows: TGTGCCAGCGCGTCGGAAAATGAGCAGTTCTTC.

The chain has TRBV25-1 and TRBJ2-7; TRBD1 matches 8 bases. The J segment lost 1 base and the V segment lost 4 bases, leaving 0 bases of the junction unmatched. CDR1 and CDR2 from the germline V gene are MGHDK and SYGVNS. This CDR3 is 13 amino acids long. The CDR3 loop is CASSGQGSYEQYF. The CDR3 coding sequence is TGTGCCAGCAGTGGACAGGGGTCCTACGAGCAGTACTTC.

This clonotype came up many times. V is TRBV7-2 and J is TRBJ2-5; 8 bases align to TRBD2. CDR1 SGHTA and CDR2 FQGNSA come from the germline V gene. The CDR3 loop spans 15 amino acids. V was clipped by 0 bases and J by 2 bases; unmatched bases: 2. CDR3 loop: CASSLALAEQETQYF. The CDR3, as DNA: TGTGCCAGCAGCTTAGCACTAGCGGAACAAGAGACCCAGTACTTC.

This clonotype appeared a few times. The CDR3 sequence is CATSDHPGLAGGRGEQFF. CDR3 coding DNA: TGTGCCACCAGTGACCATCCGGGACTAGCGGGAGGGCGGGGTGAGCAGTTCTTC. This chain links TRBV24-1 with TRBJ2-1; 16 nucleotides align to TRBD2. V lost 4 bases to trimming and J lost 9 bases; unmatched junction nucleotides: 11. The CDR3 covers 18 residues. The germline V gene encodes CDR1 KGHDR and CDR2 SFDVKD.

The rearrangement uses TRBV2 and TRBJ1-5, with D maybe TRBD1 (5 bases). This CDR3 is built from 14 residues. Deletions cut 6 bases from V and 2 bases from J, with 11 bases between. Looked up from germline, CDR1 is SNHLY and CDR2 is FYNNEI. The CDR3 loop is CASSPGWGNQPQHF. In nucleotides, the CDR3 is TGTGCCAGCAGCCCAGGGTGGGGCAATCAGCCCCAGCATTTT.

This chain uses TRBV4-3 with TRBJ2-7; D not certain. CDR3 length equals 13 residues. V lost 0 bases, J lost 2 bases, and 5 bases lay in between. Germline V CDR1 and CDR2: LGHNA, YSLEER. The CDR3 protein is CASSQEKAYEQYF. The CDR3 DNA reads as TGCGCCAGCAGCCAAGAAAAGGCCTACGAGCAGTACTTC.

The chain recombines TRBV6-5 with TRBJ1-1; the D gene is possibly TRBD1 (5 bases). This CDR3 is 14 amino acids long. Looked up from germline, CDR1 is MNHEY and CDR2 is SVGAGI. V was shortened by 2 bases and J by 3 bases, with 10 bases between the two germline ends. In DNA form, the CDR3 reads TGTGCCAGCAGTTACCACCTAGGGGACACTGAAGCTTTCTTT. Translation: CASSYHLGDTEAFF.

This clonotype was picked up a small number of times. This sequence joins TRBV9 and TRBJ2-7; maybe TRBD1 (6 bases). Per germline, CDR1 SGDLS and CDR2 YYNGEE. V lost 0 bases to trimming and J lost 0 bases, with 13 bases between them. The CDR3 covers 16 residues. The CDR3 is CASSVGRTDLSYEQYF. CDR3 DNA sequence: TGTGCCAGCAGCGTAGGTAGGACAGACCTCTCCTACGAGCAGTACTTC.

This clonotype was recorded a few times. This chain uses TRBV7-2 with TRBJ1-1; 9 bases match TRBD1. Unmatched junction bases numbered 9, after V lost 6 bases and J lost 1 base. The CDR3 spans 16 residues. Germline CDR1 is SGHTA and CDR2 is FQGNSA. CDR3 sequence reads: CASSYNPGQGNTEAFF. CDR3 sequence (DNA): TGTGCCAGCAGTTATAACCCGGGACAGGGGAACACTGAAGCTTTCTTT. Filled out from reference TRBV7-2 and TRBJ1-1, the complete variable domain reads GAGVSQSPSNKVTEKGKDVELRCDPISGHTALYWYRQSLGQGLEFLIYFQGNSAPDKSGLPSDRFSAERTGGSVSTLTIQRTQQEDSAVYLCASSYNPGQGNTEAFFGQGTRLTVV.

This clonotype was counted only a few times. The J gene is TRBJ2-1, the V gene TRBV6-2 or TRBV6-3; perhaps TRBD1 as D (5 bases). V was clipped by 6 bases and J by 6 bases, with 12 bases between them. Germline V gene data show CDR1 as MNHEY and CDR2 as SVGEGT. CDR3 length equals 13 residues. The CDR3 loop is CASSSDSPNEQFF. The CDR3 region has the DNA TGTGCCAGCAGCTCCGACAGCCCCAATGAGCAGTTCTTC.

This clonotype was detected only a few times. The V and J genes are TRBV7-8 and TRBJ2-2; D remains unclear. Germline-derived CDR1 and CDR2 are SGHVS and FQNEAQ. The CDR3 spans 13 residues. Trimming took off 5 bases at V and 7 bases at J, with 11 bases between the two ends. DNA of the CDR3: TGTGCCAGCAGCCCCTCGGAGAACGGGGAGCTGTTTTTT. This encodes CASSPSENGELFF.

This clonotype was seen a few times. The V and J genes are TRBV7-3 and TRBJ2-1, with 14 bases fitting TRBD2. V lost 5 bases to trimming and J lost 8 bases; unmatched junction nucleotides: 5. The CDR3 consists of 15 residues. The germline gives CDR1 SGHTA, CDR2 FQGTGA. CDR3 nucleotide sequence: TGTGCCAGCAGCCCAAAGGGACTAGCGGGAGATGAGCAGTTCTTC. Translated: CASSPKGLAGDEQFF.

Many counts were recorded for this clonotype. The rearrangement uses TRBV5-1 and TRBJ2-1, with 8 nucleotides matching TRBD2. The CDR3 runs 16 residues. Trimming at V came to 0 bases and at J to 9 bases, leaving 11 bases not matched to a gene. CDR1 is SGHRS, CDR2 YFSETQ, per germline. The CDR3 sequence is CASSLGYKRESGEQFF. In DNA, the CDR3 is TGCGCCAGCAGCTTGGGGTATAAGCGGGAGAGCGGTGAGCAGTTCTTC.

The gene calls are TRBV27 and TRBJ2-5; maybe TRBD1 (5 bases). Germline assignment: CDR1 MNHEY and CDR2 SMNVEV (reference sequence). Trimming removed 8 bases at V and 5 bases at J, with 12 bases between. The CDR3 totals 12 residues. The CDR3 sequence: CASSAGLETQYF. CDR3 coding DNA: TGTGCCAGCTCGGCAGGGCTCGAGACCCAGTACTTC.

The chain couples TRBV7-9 to TRBJ2-2, with D possibly being TRBD1 (6 bases). Germline V CDR1 and CDR2: SEHNR, FQNEAQ (reference sequence). There are 14 residues in the CDR3. The ends were cut back, 5 bases at V and 5 bases at J, with 12 bases in the middle. The CDR3 loop is CASSPQGLTGELFF. The DNA for the CDR3 is TGTGCCAGCAGCCCTCAGGGGTTAACCGGGGAGCTGTTTTTT.

This sequence joins TRBV29-1 and TRBJ2-7, with 10 bases fitting TRBD1. CDR3 size: 16 residues. Germline values: CDR1 SQVTM, CDR2 ANQGSEA. Losses at the gene ends were 4 bases for V and 7 bases for J; bases not matched to a gene: 16. The CDR3: CSVGTPGQGLLSEQYF. As DNA, the CDR3 is TGCAGCGTTGGGACTCCGGGACAGGGGCTTCTGAGTGAGCAGTACTTC.

The chain uses TRBV19 and TRBJ2-7, with a weak D call TRBD2 (6 bases). Germline loops: CDR1 LNHDA, CDR2 SQIVND (reference sequence). The CDR3 has 14 residues. With 3 bases removed from V and 0 bases from J, the gap between germline ends came to 9 bases. The CDR3 DNA follows: TGTGCCAGTAGTATCACGGGACTCTCCTACGAGCAGTACTTC. Amino acids: CASSITGLSYEQYF. The whole variable domain, remainder taken from reference TRBV19 and TRBJ2-7, is DGGITQSPKYLFRKEGQNVTLSCEQNLNHDAMYWYRQDPGQGLRLIYYSQIVNDFQKGDIAEGYSVSREKKESFPLTVTSAQKNPTAFYLCASSITGLSYEQYFGPGTRLTVT.

The CDR3 nucleotides are TGTGCCAGCAGTCTTGGGAAGCGAGGGGAGACTGAAGCTTTCTTT. Its translation is CASSLGKRGETEAFF. The V and J genes are TRBV7-3 and TRBJ1-1; tentatively, D is TRBD1 (5 bases). The CDR3 totals 15 residues. V was clipped by 6 bases and J by 5 bases, with 19 bases between them. Germline V gene data show CDR1 as SGHTA and CDR2 as FQGTGA.

This sequence joins TRBV6-2 or TRBV6-3 and TRBJ1-5, with 7 positions matching TRBD1. Germline lookup yields CDR1 MNHEY and CDR2 SVGEGT. V was clipped by 5 bases and J by 2 bases; unmatched bases: 3. The CDR3 totals 14 residues. The CDR3 is CASSDGQGNQPQHF. The CDR3, as DNA: TGTGCCAGCAGTGACGGACAGGGCAATCAGCCCCAGCATTTT.

This clonotype was detected only a few times. The chain recombines TRBV4-3 with TRBJ2-1; 10 bases map to TRBD1. V dropped 3 bases and J dropped 7; count of bases not matched to a gene: 6. Germline CDR1 is LGHNA and CDR2 is YSLEER. The CDR3 totals 15 residues. CDR3 amino acids: CASSHSDRGQNEQFF. The CDR3 region has the DNA TGCGCCAGCAGCCACTCCGACAGGGGGCAGAATGAGCAGTTCTTC.

The chain uses TRBV9 and TRBJ1-1; a weak D match, TRBD1 (5 bases). This CDR3 contains 16 residues. V was trimmed by 0 bases and J by 0 bases, leaving 12 bases between them. Germline V gives CDR1 SGDLS, CDR2 YYNGEE. The CDR3 region is CASSVGGTVMNTEAFF. The DNA for the CDR3 is TGTGCCAGCAGCGTAGGTGGGACGGTAATGAACACTGAAGCTTTCTTT.

J is TRBJ2-3 and V is TRBV5-1; 9 positions agree with TRBD2. CDR1 is SGHRS, CDR2 YFSETQ, per germline. V was pared by 4 bases and J by 4 bases, with 10 bases of the junction left unmatched. This CDR3 is 16 amino acids long. CDR3 nucleotides: TGCGCCAGCAGCGCGAACGGCGGGAGGGCCGCAGATACGCAGTATTTT. As protein: CASSANGGRAADTQYF.